A selection of T cell receptor beta chains follows, all from one sample in a study of cytomegalovirus exposure and HLA in healthy donors. Assay used: immunoSEQ multiplex PCR; TCRdb lists only in-frame clones, some missing. The sample contains 170,000 or so clones, roughly 77% of which appear only once. Sequenced material: PBMCs. Receptor source: a woman aged 45 to 65 in good health and CMV-seropositive. The CDR3 runs from the conserved cysteine through the conserved F or W. D genes are given only for firm matches. Clone sizes are given selectively: once, few, many, or a class where the clone is expanded.

j_gene	v_gene	d_gene	abundance	CDR3aa	CDR3nt
TRBJ1-5	TRBV2	NA	NA	CASSGTHNQPQHF	TGTGCCAGCAGTGGGACACACAATCAGCCCCAGCATTTT
TRBJ1-6	TRBV28	NA	NA	CASRSNSPLHF	TGTGCCAGCAGGTCAAATTCACCCCTCCACTTT
TRBJ1-2	TRBV6-1	NA	NA	CASSEQAGDGYTF	TGTGCCAGCAGTGAACAGGCAGGGGATGGCTACACCTTC
TRBJ2-1	TRBV5-4	TRBD2	NA	CASSKEQGLAYNEQFF	TGTGCCAGCAGCAAGGAACAGGGACTAGCCTACAATGAGCAGTTCTTC
TRBJ1-6	TRBV27	NA	NA	CASSPREGSPLHF	TGTGCCAGCAGTCCCAGGGAGGGCTCACCCCTCCACTTT
TRBJ1-6	TRBV5-8	TRBD1	NA	CASSFPGQGRFSPLHF	TGTGCCAGCAGCTTTCCGGGACAGGGTCGTTTTTCACCCCTCCACTTT
TRBJ1-6	TRBV15	NA	few	CATSRRANSPLHF	TGTGCCACCTCACGGCGGGCTAATTCACCCCTCCACTTT
TRBJ2-7	TRBV18	NA	once	CASSENRYEQYF	TGTGCCAGCTCAGAAAACAGGTACGAGCAGTACTTC
TRBJ1-6	TRBV7-3	NA	few	CASSSDRQAPLHF	TGTGCCAGCAGCTCCGACAGGCAAGCACCCCTCCACTTT
TRBJ2-7	TRBV28	NA	NA	CASSLGRSPYEQYF	TGTGCCAGCAGTTTGGGCAGGTCCCCCTACGAGCAGTACTTC
TRBJ2-3	TRBV9	TRBD2	NA	CASSVVVAGDTQYF	TGTGCCAGCAGCGTAGTGGTAGCGGGTGATACGCAGTATTTT
TRBJ2-7	TRBV27	NA	NA	CMSAVNYEQYF	TGTATGAGCGCGGTCAACTACGAGCAGTACTTC
TRBJ1-6	TRBV7-2	TRBD1	NA	CASRGTVFNSPLHF	TGTGCCAGCAGGGGGACAGTTTTTAATTCACCCCTCCACTTT
TRBJ2-2	TRBV2	NA	few	CAWQGTGELFF	TGTGCCTGGCAGGGAACCGGGGAGCTGTTTTTT
TRBJ2-2	TRBV7-2	TRBD1	NA	CASSLGQILTGELFF	TGTGCCAGCAGCTTGGGACAGATTCTCACCGGGGAGCTGTTTTTT
TRBJ2-3	TRBV9	TRBD2	NA	CASSGSGSTTDTQYF	TGTGCCAGCAGCGGTAGCGGGAGTACCACAGATACGCAGTATTTT
TRBJ2-3	TRBV19	NA	few	CASHPRRGSTDTQYF	TGTGCCAGTCACCCCCGGCGGGGTAGCACAGATACGCAGTATTTT
TRBJ1-2	TRBV6-6	NA	once	CASSYLPYGYTF	TGTGCCAGCAGTTATCTCCCCTATGGCTACACCTTC
TRBJ1-5	TRBV11-2	NA	few	CASSTEENQPQHF	TGTGCCAGCAGCACTGAAGAGAATCAGCCCCAGCATTTT
TRBJ1-2	TRBV7-2	TRBD1	NA	CASSEGASPVNYGYTF	TGTGCCAGCAGCGAGGGGGCCTCTCCCGTTAACTATGGCTACACCTTC
TRBJ2-7	TRBV7-9	NA	NA	CASSQGGQPFLRGQLEQYF	TGTGCCAGCAGCCAGGGGGGACAGCCCTTTCTCCGAGGCCAACTCGAGCAGTACTTC
TRBJ1-4	TRBV28	NA	NA	CASSLPPGNSNEKLFF	TGTGCCAGCAGTTTACCCCCGGGGAACTCTAATGAAAAACTGTTTTTT
TRBJ2-7	TRBV5-5	NA	once	CASSLNRASYEQYF	TGTGCCAGCAGCTTGAACAGAGCCTCCTACGAGCAGTACTTC
TRBJ1-1	TRBV19	NA	NA	CASSIFGGTEAFF	TGTGCCAGTAGTATTTTCGGGGGCACTGAAGCTTTCTTT
TRBJ1-2	TRBV6-5	NA	NA	CASSYDIYYGYTF	TGTGCCAGCAGTTACGACATATACTATGGCTACACCTTC
TRBJ2-7	TRBV7-2	TRBD2	NA	CASSFQRGNYEQYF	TGTGCCAGCAGCTTCCAGCGGGGGAACTACGAGCAGTACTTC
TRBJ1-2	TRBV19	TRBD1	NA	CASSARDSNYGYTF	TGTGCCAGTAGTGCCCGGGACAGTAACTATGGCTACACCTTC
TRBJ2-7	TRBV11-2	TRBD1	NA	CASSFATGAYEQYF	TGTGCCAGCAGCTTCGCGACAGGGGCCTACGAGCAGTACTTC
TRBJ1-6	TRBV7-2	NA	NA	CASSFLGAENNSPLHF	TGTGCCAGCAGCTTCCTTGGGGCGGAGAATAATTCACCCCTCCACTTT
TRBJ2-5	TRBV28	NA	NA	CASSLGGAGTQYF	TGTGCCAGCAGTTTAGGGGGGGCTGGGACCCAGTACTTC
TRBJ2-6	TRBV2	NA	NA	CASSDNDKVSGANVLTF	TGTGCCAGCAGTGATAATGACAAGGTCTCTGGGGCCAACGTCCTGACTTTC
TRBJ2-2	TRBV7-2	TRBD1	NA	CASSPTPGTAGELFF	TGTGCCAGCAGCCCAACTCCCGGGACAGCCGGGGAGCTGTTTTTT
TRBJ2-5	TRBV4-2	TRBD2	NA	CASSQPTSGQETQYF	TGTGCCAGCAGCCAACCTACTAGCGGCCAAGAGACCCAGTACTTC
TRBJ1-6	TRBV29-1	TRBD1	NA	CSVEPTGQGFSPLHF	TGCAGCGTTGAACCCACGGGACAGGGATTTTCACCCCTCCACTTT
TRBJ2-3	TRBV5-1	TRBD2	NA	CASSLAVAGGTDTQYF	TGCGCCAGCAGCTTGGCGGTAGCGGGAGGCACAGATACGCAGTATTTT
TRBJ1-2	TRBV12-1	NA	once	CASSFRVWDSNNYGYTF	TGTGCCAGCAGCTTTCGGGTTTGGGACAGCAATAACTATGGCTACACCTTC
TRBJ2-1	TRBV7-2	TRBD2	NA	CATLAGPLNEQFF	TGTGCCACCCTAGCGGGGCCCCTCAATGAGCAGTTCTTC
TRBJ1-1	TRBV7-3	NA	NA	CASSLWWGSSEAFF	TGTGCCAGCAGCTTATGGTGGGGCTCGAGTGAAGCTTTCTTT
TRBJ2-4	TRBV10-1	TRBD2	once	CASRTSGAPKNIQYF	TGCGCCAGCAGGACTAGCGGGGCCCCCAAAAACATTCAGTACTTC
TRBJ2-2	TRBV7-8	TRBD2	few	CASSLKFSGSGTGELFF	TGTGCCAGCAGCCTGAAATTTAGCGGGAGTGGGACCGGGGAGCTGTTTTTT
TRBJ2-3	TRBV7-6	NA	NA	CASSLISLRGDTQYF	TGTGCCAGCAGCTTAATTAGCCTCCGGGGGGATACGCAGTATTTT
TRBJ1-1	TRBV7-8	TRBD1	NA	CASSFSGGNTEAFF	TGTGCCAGCAGCTTTTCAGGGGGGAACACTGAAGCTTTCTTT
TRBJ1-1	TRBV7-7	NA	NA	CASSLDRGSEAFF	TGTGCTAGCAGCTTAGATCGGGGGTCTGAAGCTTTCTTT
TRBJ2-7	TRBV2	NA	NA	CASRTWTNYEQYF	TGTGCCAGCAGGACCTGGACTAACTACGAGCAGTACTTC
TRBJ1-3	TRBV18	NA	NA	CASSPGSRDTIYF	TGTGCCAGCTCACCAGGCTCGCGGGACACCATATATTTT
TRBJ2-3	TRBV4-2	TRBD2	NA	CASSQVTSGTDTQYF	TGTGCCAGCAGCCAAGTAACTAGCGGCACAGATACGCAGTATTTT
TRBJ1-6	TRBV27	TRBD1	NA	CASSQLGQGSSPLHF	TGTGCCAGCAGTCAACTGGGACAGGGAAGTTCACCCCTCCACTTT
TRBJ2-7	TRBV18	NA	once	CASSPGRGMGEQYF	TGTGCCAGCTCACCGGGACGGGGGATGGGGGAGCAGTACTTC
TRBJ2-5	TRBV19	NA	NA	CASSSRGAGDQVETQYF	TGTGCCAGTAGTAGCAGGGGAGCAGGCGACCAAGTAGAGACCCAGTACTTC
TRBJ2-7	TRBV7-2	NA	few	CASSSETGLYEQYF	TGTGCCAGCAGCTCAGAAACAGGGCTCTACGAGCAGTACTTC
TRBJ1-1	TRBV4-2	TRBD1	NA	CASSRGTGGWRTEAFF	TGTGCCAGCAGCCGCGGGACAGGGGGCTGGCGGACTGAAGCTTTCTTT
TRBJ1-1	TRBV6-6	NA	NA	CASSLHRVEAFF	TGTGCCAGCAGTTTGCACAGGGTTGAAGCTTTCTTT